The 32 T cell receptor beta chains listed next were all sequenced from one sample in a study of regulatory T cells in long-lasting Graves disease. The time point was: newly diagnosed GD, antithyroid drugs for less than 3 months. RNA from PBMCs was the source of the TCR library. Arm-PCR of CDR3 regions and iRepertoire HTBI primers were the basis on which TCR beta libraries were built. TCRdb recomputed calls from the multiplex PCR reads with MiXCR, one row per CDR3 protein. Among about 450,000 distinct CDR3 sequences listed, 11% to 15% were seen once. A further study also used this sample, focusing on T cells in Graves' hyperthyroidism and ophthalmopathy.

The sequenced sample was peripheral blood mononuclear cells (PBMCs), obtained at new diagnosis, from a patient treated with antithyroid drugs. These receptors all come from a woman in her forties or fifties with Graves disease.

This sequence joins TRBV7-9 and TRBJ2-3; a possible D gene is TRBD2 (7 bases). Germline CDR1 and CDR2: SEHNR and FQNEAQ (reference sequence). CDR3 length: 17 residues. V was pared by 5 bases and J by 1 base, with 19 bases between. The CDR3 sequence is CASSRNAGGAGTDTQYF. CDR3 DNA: TGTGCCAGCAGCCGCAATGCTGGGGGGGCGGGCACAGATACGCAGTATTTT.

This clonotype appeared many times. The rearrangement joins TRBV28 to TRBJ1-6; D remains ambiguous. The CDR3 is made up of 13 amino acids. Germline assignment: CDR1 MDHEN and CDR2 SYDVKM. V shed 7 bases and J shed 9 bases, with 13 bases lying between them. The CDR3 region has the DNA TGTGCCAGCACCATAATCGGGAGTTCACCCCTCCACTTT. It is translated as CASTIIGSSPLHF.

This clonotype came up many times. V is TRBV2 and J is TRBJ1-5; D gene ambiguous. V shed 2 bases and J shed 5 bases, with 10 bases lying between them. The CDR3 extends over 14 amino acids. Germline V lookup: CDR1 SNHLY, CDR2 FYNNEI. The CDR3 loop is CASSESGPDQPQHF. CDR3 coding DNA: TGTGCCAGCAGTGAATCGGGTCCAGATCAGCCCCAGCATTTT.

This clonotype was seen at least ten times. This sequence joins TRBV6-1 and TRBJ1-1; the D gene is possibly TRBD1 (5 bases). The germline gives CDR1 MNHNS, CDR2 SASEGT. V shed 4 bases and J shed 0 bases, with 12 bases lying between them. The CDR3 has 15 residues. CDR3 sequence reads: CASSGADSLNTEAFF. The CDR3, as DNA: TGTGCCAGCAGTGGAGCTGACAGCTTGAACACTGAAGCTTTCTTT.

The chain employs TRBV2 and TRBJ1-6, with D tentatively TRBD1 (5 bases). The CDR3 is made up of 19 amino acids. In germline, CDR1 is SNHLY, CDR2 FYNNEI. Between the trimmed V and J ends, which lost 7 bases and 4 bases, there was a span of 26 bases. The CDR3 spells CASKNEQGPLQSYNSPLHF. CDR3 DNA: TGTGCCAGCAAGAACGAGCAGGGACCCCTTCAAAGTTATAATTCACCCCTCCACTTT.

This clonotype was found many times. The J gene is TRBJ2-3, the V gene TRBV18; D perhaps matches TRBD1 (5 bases). Germline lookup yields CDR1 KGHSH and CDR2 LQKENI. Deletions cut 3 bases from V and 3 bases from J, with 10 bases between. This CDR3 spans 14 amino acids. The CDR3 here is CASSPSGWTDTQYF. The CDR3 nucleotides are TGTGCCAGCTCACCTTCAGGGTGGACAGATACGCAGTATTTT.

This clonotype was picked up many times. The chain combines TRBV7-9 with TRBJ2-7; 10 bases match TRBD1. Germline V gene data show CDR1 as SEHNR and CDR2 as FQNEAQ (reference sequence). Trimming cost V 2 bases and J 6 bases; bases outside gene matches: 7. CDR3 length: 15 amino acids. The DNA of the CDR3 is TGTGCCAGCAGCTTATCAGGGACAGGGGAGGGCGAGCAGTACTTC. It translates to CASSLSGTGEGEQYF.

This clonotype was recorded many times. V usage is TRBV2 and J usage is TRBJ2-5; TRBD2 aligns across 9 bases. With V trimmed by 2 bases and J by 3 bases, 4 bases remained unmatched. This CDR3 contains 15 residues. Germline V gene sequence: CDR1 SNHLY, CDR2 FYNNEI. The CDR3 sequence is CASSELAGNKETQYF. CDR3 DNA: TGTGCCAGCAGTGAACTAGCGGGAAATAAAGAGACCCAGTACTTC.

The chain links TRBV28 to TRBJ2-7; 9 bases match TRBD2. V lost 7 bases and J lost 4; bases outside the gene matches: 8. Germline V lookup: CDR1 MDHEN, CDR2 SYDVKM. The CDR3 runs 14 residues. CDR3 region: CASTVAGARYEQYF. DNA of the CDR3: TGTGCCAGCACTGTAGCGGGAGCTCGGTACGAGCAGTACTTC.

This clonotype came up many times. The DNA for the CDR3 is TGTGCCAGCAGCTTCGGGGGGGCCTACAATGAGCAGTTCTTC. Encoded protein: CASSFGGAYNEQFF. The gene calls are TRBV11-3 and TRBJ2-1, with 8 bases aligning to TRBD2. Germline V gene data show CDR1 as SGHNT and CDR2 as YENEEA. CDR3 size: 14 residues. J gave up 2 bases and V 3 bases, and 0 bases lay outside the gene matches.

Many counts were recorded for this clonotype. The chain joins TRBV20-1 to TRBJ2-7, with 8 nucleotides matching TRBD1. The CDR3 has 13 residues. With V trimmed by 3 bases and J by 2 bases, 3 bases remained unmatched. CDR1 and CDR2 (germline): DFQATT, SNEGSKA (reference sequence). CDR3 sequence reads: CSARDRAAYEQYF. DNA of the CDR3: TGCAGTGCTAGGGACAGGGCCGCCTACGAGCAGTACTTC.

At least ten counts were recorded for this clonotype. The gene calls are TRBV7-9 and TRBJ2-5; 10 bases are a match to TRBD1. Trimming cost V 4 bases and J 5 bases; bases outside gene matches: 13. Looked up from germline, CDR1 is SEHNR and CDR2 is FQNEAQ (reference sequence). The CDR3 is made up of 17 amino acids. The CDR3 coding sequence is TGTGCCAGCAGCTCCGTGGCAAGACAGGGGGCTCTTGAGACCCAGTACTTC. It is translated as CASSSVARQGALETQYF.

At least ten counts were recorded for this clonotype. The junction shows a germline mismatch at one end, possibly a read error. CDR3 DNA sequence: TGTGCCGGCAGTTACGGCTGGACTACCGACACAGATACGCAGTATTTT. Protein sequence: CAGSYGWTTDTDTQYF. V is TRBV6-9 and J is TRBJ2-3, with a tentative D call TRBD2 (6 bases). The CDR3 is made up of 16 amino acids. In germline, CDR1 is MNHGY, CDR2 SVAAGI.

Many counts were recorded for this clonotype. This rearrangement joins TRBV7-3 to TRBJ2-1; the match to TRBD1 covers 7 bases. Per the germline V gene, CDR1 is SGHTA and CDR2 is FQGTGA. V shed 5 bases, J shed 9 bases, and the junction held 7 bases outside the gene matches. The CDR3 has 13 residues. The CDR3 sequence is CASSPTGFGEQFF. CDR3 sequence (DNA): TGTGCCAGCAGCCCGACAGGGTTCGGTGAGCAGTTCTTC.

The chain couples TRBV29-1 to TRBJ2-3; D may be TRBD1 (5 bases). The germline gives CDR1 SQVTM, CDR2 ANQGSEA. The CDR3 contains 15 residues. V lost 0 bases and J 5 bases, leaving 15 bases between the germline ends. The CDR3, as DNA: TGCAGCGTTGAAGATCCAGCAGGGTATTTAGATACGCAGTATTTT. It is translated as CSVEDPAGYLDTQYF.

The sample holds many counts of this clonotype. The chain is built from TRBV11-3 and TRBJ1-5; D gene uncertain. Trimming took off 0 bases at V and 0 bases at J, with 15 bases between the two ends. The CDR3 has 18 amino acids. Germline V gene sequence: CDR1 SGHNT, CDR2 YENEEA. CDR3 nucleotides: TGTGCCAGCAGCTTAGATCTTTGTTCGGAGGCTAGCAATCAGCCCCAGCATTTT. Translating gives CASSLDLCSEASNQPQHF. Filled out from reference TRBV11-3 and TRBJ1-5, the complete variable domain reads EAGVVQSPRYKIIEKKQPVAFWCNPISGHNTLYWYLQNLGQGPELLIRYENEEAVDDSQLPKDRFSAERLKGVDSTLKIQPAELGDSAVYLCASSLDLCSEASNQPQHFGDGTRLSIL.

In its sample, this clonotype was seen many times. This rearrangement joins TRBV11-2 to TRBJ2-7; the D is unclear. The CDR3 runs 13 residues. V was pared by 0 bases and J by 8 bases, with 11 bases between. Germline CDR1 and CDR2: SGHAT and FQNNGV. The CDR3 DNA reads TGTGCCAGCAGCTTAGATCGGATAGCACAGCAGTACTTC. Its protein product is CASSLDRIAQQYF.

This clonotype was observed at least ten times. The rearrangement uses TRBV11-2 and TRBJ2-7; D is possibly TRBD2 (7 bases). The V end was cut by 8 bases, the J end by 1 base, with 21 bases between. This CDR3 has 16 residues. Germline CDR1 and CDR2: SGHAT and FQNNGV. The CDR3 loop is CASSSSQGLPSYEQYF. The CDR3 DNA sequence: TGTGCCAGCTCTTCCTCACAGGGACTACCTTCCTACGAGCAGTACTTC.

This clonotype appeared many times. This chain links TRBV12-3 or TRBV12-4 with TRBJ2-5; perhaps TRBD1 as D (6 bases). Trimming cost V 2 bases and J 4 bases, with 17 bases left between them. The CDR3 contains 16 residues. CDR3 bases: TGTGCCAGCAGTTTACCTCCGAGGGGGATGGGAGAGACCCAGTACTTC. Amino acid sequence: CASSLPPRGMGETQYF.

This clonotype occurred a few times. The V gene is TRBV20-1, the J gene TRBJ2-3; 8 nucleotides line up with TRBD2. The germline V gene encodes CDR1 DFQATT and CDR2 SNEGSKA (reference sequence). The V and J ends lost 0 bases and 4 bases, in that order; junction bases with no gene match: 12. This CDR3 spans 17 amino acids. DNA for the CDR3: TGCAGTGCTAGAGATTTGAGGACTAGCCTTAGCGCAGATACGCAGTATTTT. Its translation: CSARDLRTSLSADTQYF.

This clonotype was observed at least ten times. This sequence joins TRBV20-1 and TRBJ2-5; 12 bases align to TRBD2. Per the germline V gene, CDR1 is DFQATT and CDR2 is SNEGSKA (reference sequence). V shed 2 bases and J 4 bases; nucleotides not matched to a gene: 2. CDR3 length equals 14 residues. CDR3 sequence reads: CSARPGLAGETQYF. The CDR3 coding sequence is TGCAGTGCTAGACCGGGACTAGCGGGAGAGACCCAGTACTTC.

The V gene is TRBV9, the J gene TRBJ2-5; possibly TRBD2 for D (5 bases). V lost 0 bases, J lost 1 base, and 10 bases lay in between. The CDR3 has 15 amino acids. Germline V gene data show CDR1 as SGDLS and CDR2 as YYNGEE. The CDR3 DNA follows: TGTGCCAGCAGCGTAGATGCTAGCAGCCAAGAGACCCAGTACTTC. It is translated as CASSVDASSQETQYF. The full variable domain, in which reference TRBV9 and TRBJ2-5 provide the parts outside the CDR3, is DSGVTQTPKHLITATGQRVTLRCSPRSGDLSVYWYQQSLDQGLQFLIQYYNGEERAKGNILERFSAQQFPDLHSELNLSSLELGDSALYFCASSVDASSQETQYFGPGTRLLVL.

With regard to this clonotype: Just one base apart from a much larger clone, this may be a read error. V and J are TRBV20-1 and TRBJ2-7, with 9 bases that match TRBD1. The CDR3 has 17 residues. Germline V gives CDR1 DFQATT, CDR2 SNEGSKA (reference sequence). In nucleotides, the CDR3 is TGCAGTACTAGAGCCCGAACCTGGGGACAGGGAATCCACGAGCAGTACTTC. Protein: CSTRARTWGQGIHEQYF.

The J gene is TRBJ2-5, the V gene TRBV14; no firm D call. Germline V lookup: CDR1 SGHDN, CDR2 FVKESK. Trimming cost V 1 base and J 5 bases, with 14 bases left between them. This CDR3 contains 15 residues. CDR3 residues: CASSQALGWVETQYF. CDR3 bases: TGTGCCAGCAGCCAAGCCCTAGGGTGGGTGGAGACCCAGTACTTC.

In regard to this clonotype: An end of the junction differs from the germline gene, which may be a read error. V usage is TRBV29-1 and J usage is TRBJ2-7, with D possibly TRBD1 on 5 matching bases. The germline V gene has CDR1 SQVTM and CDR2 ANQGSEA. The CDR3 sequence is 15 residues long. The DNA of the CDR3 is TGCAGCGTTGTTGGGGCCAAACGAGACCCCTACGAGAAGTACTTC. This sequence encodes CSVVGAKRDPYEKYF.

As concerns this clonotype: One end of the junction is discordant with germline, which a read error may explain. This chain uses TRBV3-1 with TRBJ1-1, with 9 bases aligning to TRBD1. Germline CDR1 and CDR2: LGHDT and YNNKEL (reference sequence). There are 13 residues in the CDR3. CDR3 protein: CASSPSWTGEACF. The CDR3 DNA is TGTGCCAGCAGCCCCAGCTGGACAGGGGAAGCTTGCTTT.

As concerns this clonotype: Being one base from a much bigger clone, this may be a read error. The chain is built from TRBV19 and TRBJ2-2; 9 positions agree with TRBD2. The CDR3 is 16 amino acids. CDR1 is LNHDA and CDR2 is SQIVND in the germline V gene (reference sequence). V dropped 6 bases and J dropped 2; count of bases not matched to a gene: 7. The CDR3 nucleotides are TGTGCCAGTAGGGAGGCGGGAGGGCCTAACACCGGGGAGCTGTTTTTT. Amino acids: CASREAGGPNTGELFF. Together with reference TRBV19 and TRBJ2-2, the CDR3 gives the full variable domain: DGGITQSPKYLFRKEGQNVTLSCEQNLNHDAMYWYRQDPGQGLRLIYYSQIVNDFQKGDIAEGYSVSREKKESFPLTVTSAQKNPTAFYLCASREAGGPNTGELFFGEGSRLTVL.

The V call is TRBV2, the J call TRBJ2-7, with 11 bases matching TRBD2. CDR1 and CDR2 from the germline V gene are SNHLY and FYNNEI. V dropped 7 bases and J dropped 2; count of bases not matched to a gene: 7. The CDR3 sequence is 15 residues long. CDR3 nucleotides: TGTGCCAGCATAGTCTTTAGCGGGAGGGCCTACGAGCAGTACTTC. Encoded protein: CASIVFSGRAYEQYF.

This clonotype has a handful of counts. The chain has TRBV4-1 and TRBJ2-7, with 8 bases matching TRBD2. This CDR3 region has 13 residues. The junction had 4 bases not matched to a gene; V was cut back by 3 bases and J by 6 bases. Per germline, CDR1 MGHRA and CDR2 YSYEKL. The CDR3 protein is CASSHATSGEQYF. The CDR3 region has the DNA TGCGCCAGCAGCCACGCTACTAGCGGCGAGCAGTACTTC.

This chain uses TRBV4-2 with TRBJ1-1; D might be TRBD1 (5 bases). The CDR3 sequence is 20 residues long. The germline gives CDR1 LGHNA, CDR2 YNFKEQ. V lost 0 bases, J lost 0 bases, and 23 bases lay in between. This CDR3 reads CASSQDLRYPTEDMNTEAFF. The CDR3 coding sequence is TGTGCCAGCAGCCAAGATCTGCGGTACCCGACAGAAGATATGAACACTGAAGCTTTCTTT.

This clonotype was counted many times. The rearrangement joins TRBV5-1 to TRBJ2-7; TRBD1 aligns across 9 bases. The CDR3 has 14 residues. J lost 6 bases, V lost 4 bases, and 8 bases had no gene match. CDR1 and CDR2 from the germline V gene are SGHRS and YFSETQ. CDR3 sequence (DNA): TGCGCCAGCAGCCCCCGGACAGGGGACTCCGAGCAGTACTTC. Its translation is CASSPRTGDSEQYF.

This clonotype was seen a handful of times. The gene calls are TRBV28 and TRBJ2-2; possibly TRBD2 for D (5 bases). CDR3 size: 17 residues. The germline CDR1 and CDR2 sequences are MDHEN and SYDVKM. Trimming shortened V by 6 bases and J by 2 bases, and 19 bases separated the two germline ends. CDR3 region: CASRSVTGSLNTGELFF. Here the CDR3 DNA reads TGTGCCAGCAGATCAGTGACGGGGTCCTTAAACACCGGGGAGCTGTTTTTT.